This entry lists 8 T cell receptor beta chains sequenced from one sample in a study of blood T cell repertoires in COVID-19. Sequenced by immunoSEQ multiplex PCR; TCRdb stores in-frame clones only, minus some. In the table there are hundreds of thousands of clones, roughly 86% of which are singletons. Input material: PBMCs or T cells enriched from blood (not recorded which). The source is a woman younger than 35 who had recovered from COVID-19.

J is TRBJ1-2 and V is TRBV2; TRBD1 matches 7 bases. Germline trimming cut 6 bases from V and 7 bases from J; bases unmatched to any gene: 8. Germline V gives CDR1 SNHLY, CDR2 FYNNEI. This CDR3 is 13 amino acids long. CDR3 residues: CASRTGFGFGYTF. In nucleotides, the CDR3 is TGTGCCAGCAGGACAGGGTTTGGTTTTGGCTACACCTTC.

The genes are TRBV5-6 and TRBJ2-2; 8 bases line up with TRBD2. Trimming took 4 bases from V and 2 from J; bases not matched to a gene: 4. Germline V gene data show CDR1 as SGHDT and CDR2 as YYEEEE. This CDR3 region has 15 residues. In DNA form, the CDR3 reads TGTGCCAGCAGCGGGACTAGAACCAACACCGGGGAGCTGTTTTTT. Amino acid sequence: CASSGTRTNTGELFF.

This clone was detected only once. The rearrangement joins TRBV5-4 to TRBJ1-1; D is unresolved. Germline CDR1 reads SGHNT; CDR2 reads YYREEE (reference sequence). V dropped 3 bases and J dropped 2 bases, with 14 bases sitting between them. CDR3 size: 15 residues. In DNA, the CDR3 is TGTGCCAGCAGCTCCCCGGGTCGGGAAAACACTGAAGCTTTCTTT. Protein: CASSSPGRENTEAFF.

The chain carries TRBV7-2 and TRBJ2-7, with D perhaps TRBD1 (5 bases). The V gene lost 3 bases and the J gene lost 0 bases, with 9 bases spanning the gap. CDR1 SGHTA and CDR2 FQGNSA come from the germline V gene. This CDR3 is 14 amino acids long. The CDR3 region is CASSLGRSSYEQYF. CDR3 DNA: TGTGCCAGCAGCTTGGGGCGCTCCTCCTACGAGCAGTACTTC.

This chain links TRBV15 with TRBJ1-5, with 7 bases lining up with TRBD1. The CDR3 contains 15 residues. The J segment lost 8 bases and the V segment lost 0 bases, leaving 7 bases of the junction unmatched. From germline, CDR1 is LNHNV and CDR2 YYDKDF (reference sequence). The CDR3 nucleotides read TGTGCCACCAGCAGAGAGAAAAGGGGGCGGGAGCCCCAGCATTTT. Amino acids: CATSREKRGREPQHF.

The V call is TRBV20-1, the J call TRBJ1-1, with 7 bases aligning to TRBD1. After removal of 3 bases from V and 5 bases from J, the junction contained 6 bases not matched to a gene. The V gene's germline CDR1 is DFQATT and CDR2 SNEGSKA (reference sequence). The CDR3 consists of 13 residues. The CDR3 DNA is TGCAGTGCTAGTAACAGGGGTGGGACTGAAGCTTTCTTT. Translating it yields CSASNRGGTEAFF.

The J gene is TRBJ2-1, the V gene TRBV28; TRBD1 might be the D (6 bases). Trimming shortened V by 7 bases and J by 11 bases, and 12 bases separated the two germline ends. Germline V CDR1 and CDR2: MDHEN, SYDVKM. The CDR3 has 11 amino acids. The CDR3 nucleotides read TGTGCCAGCATCCGGACAGACAAGCAGTTCTTC. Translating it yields CASIRTDKQFF.

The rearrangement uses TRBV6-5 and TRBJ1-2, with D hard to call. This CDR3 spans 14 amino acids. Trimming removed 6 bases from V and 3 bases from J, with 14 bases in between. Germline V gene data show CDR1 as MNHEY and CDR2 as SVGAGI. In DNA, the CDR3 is TGTGCCAGCAGGGGCGGCATCGGGGACTATGGCTACACCTTC. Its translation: CASRGGIGDYGYTF.